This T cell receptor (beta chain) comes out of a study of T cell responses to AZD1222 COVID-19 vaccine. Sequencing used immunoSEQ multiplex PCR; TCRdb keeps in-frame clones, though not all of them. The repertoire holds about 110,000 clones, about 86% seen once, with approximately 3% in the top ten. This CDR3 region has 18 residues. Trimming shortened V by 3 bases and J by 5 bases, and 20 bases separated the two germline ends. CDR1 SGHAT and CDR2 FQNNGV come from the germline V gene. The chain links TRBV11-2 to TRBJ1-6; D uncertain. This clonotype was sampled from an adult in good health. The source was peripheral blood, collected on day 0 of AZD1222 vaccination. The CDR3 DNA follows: TGTGCCAGCAGCTTCGGACGTGCGGGCCGCACGAATAATTCACCCCTCCACTTT. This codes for CASSFGRAGRTNNSPLHF.